A selection of T cell receptor beta chains follows, all from one sample in a study of blood T cells in healthy people across ages. TCRdb re-derived calls from the 5' RACE reads in MiXCR, one entry per CDR3 protein. The top ten hold 2% to 2.5% of the sample, which has roughly 2 million distinct CDR3 sequences, roughly 50% seen once. Sequencing used blood. The receptors come from a woman aged 40 to 50 in good health. Each CDR3 is given with its conserved first and last residue. D genes are given only for firm matches. For some rows the clone size is stated as once, few or many, or as a class when expanded; others skip it.

clone_size	d_call	v_call	j_call	cdr3_nt	cdr3_aa
-	-	TRBV5-1	TRBJ2-7	TGCGCCAGCAGTACAGGAGTAACCTCCTACGAGCAGTACTTC	CASSTGVTSYEQYF
-	TRBD2	TRBV27	TRBJ2-3	TGTGCCAGCAGTAACCCAGCGGGGGGGCCTGTCACAGATACGCAGTATTTT	CASSNPAGGPVTDTQYF
-	-	TRBV12-3/TRBV12-4	TRBJ1-5	TGTGCCAGCACCATCAGTGGCAATCAGCCCCAGCATTTT	CASTISGNQPQHF
-	TRBD1	TRBV10-3	TRBJ1-4	TGTGCCATCAGTGGAAGACAGGGCGGAGATGAAAAACTGTTTTTT	CAISGRQGGDEKLFF
few	-	TRBV5-1	TRBJ1-2	TGCGCCAGCAGCTTGGGATCTCGCTATGGCTACACCTTC	CASSLGSRYGYTF
-	TRBD1	TRBV20-1	TRBJ2-7	TGCAGTGCTAACCCGGACAGGGGATTTCCCTACGAGCAGTACTTC	CSANPDRGFPYEQYF
few	-	TRBV7-6	TRBJ2-5	TGTGCCAGCAGCTTTGGGGTCCTCCAAGAGACCCAGTACTTC	CASSFGVLQETQYF
few	TRBD2	TRBV25-1	TRBJ2-3	TGTGCCAGCAGTGTGTCGAGCGGGGGCCGCACAGATACGCAGTATTTT	CASSVSSGGRTDTQYF
once	TRBD1	TRBV27	TRBJ2-7	TGTGCCAGCACCAAAGGGCGACAGGGGAAGAACAATGAGCAGTACTTC	CASTKGRQGKNNEQYF
-	-	TRBV6-5	TRBJ1-2	TGTGCCAGCAGTTACGAGGGTCGTGGCTACACCTTC	CASSYEGRGYTF
many	TRBD1	TRBV20-1	TRBJ1-6	TGCAGTGCTAGTGCAGGGGGAAATTCACCCCTCCACTTT	CSASAGGNSPLHF
few	-	TRBV6-5	TRBJ2-5	TGTGCCAGCAGTTACTCGAGGGTTGCAGAGACCCAGTACTTC	CASSYSRVAETQYF
once	TRBD1	TRBV11-2	TRBJ2-1	TGTGCCAGCAGGGAGGGACAGGGGACAAACAATGAGCAGTTCTTC	CASREGQGTNNEQFF
-	-	TRBV7-2	TRBJ2-5	TGTGCCAGCAGCTTAATGGTAGGACCCCAAGAGACCCAGTACTTC	CASSLMVGPQETQYF
-	-	TRBV7-8	TRBJ2-5	TGTGCCAGCAGCTTAGTACAGCACAAGTACTTC	CASSLVQHKYF